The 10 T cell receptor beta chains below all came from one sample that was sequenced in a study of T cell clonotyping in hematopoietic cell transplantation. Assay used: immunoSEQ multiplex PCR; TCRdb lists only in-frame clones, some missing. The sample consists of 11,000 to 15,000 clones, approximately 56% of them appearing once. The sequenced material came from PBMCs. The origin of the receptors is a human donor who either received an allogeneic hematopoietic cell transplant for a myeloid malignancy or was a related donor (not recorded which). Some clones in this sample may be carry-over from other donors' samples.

The CDR3 here is CASSLQGDGYTF. The CDR3 DNA reads as TGTGCCAGCAGTCTACAGGGGGATGGCTACACCTTC. V and J are TRBV6-5 and TRBJ1-2; 8 bases line up with TRBD1. With V trimmed by 5 bases and J by 6 bases, 2 bases remained unmatched. The CDR3 is 12 amino acids. Germline-derived CDR1 and CDR2 are MNHEY and SVGAGI.

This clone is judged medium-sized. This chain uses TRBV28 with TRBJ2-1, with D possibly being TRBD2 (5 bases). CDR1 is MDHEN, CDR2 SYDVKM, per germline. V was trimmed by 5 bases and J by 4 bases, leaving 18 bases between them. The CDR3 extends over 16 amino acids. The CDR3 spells CASSPLGAVGYNEQFF. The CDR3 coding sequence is TGTGCCAGCAGTCCACTGGGAGCGGTGGGGTACAATGAGCAGTTCTTC.

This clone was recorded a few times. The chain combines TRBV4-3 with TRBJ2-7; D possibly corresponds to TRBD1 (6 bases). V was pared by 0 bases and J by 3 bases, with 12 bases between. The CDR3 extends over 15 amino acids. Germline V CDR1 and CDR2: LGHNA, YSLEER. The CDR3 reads CASSQEAGANYEQYF. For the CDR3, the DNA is TGCGCCAGCAGCCAAGAAGCAGGGGCCAACTACGAGCAGTACTTC.

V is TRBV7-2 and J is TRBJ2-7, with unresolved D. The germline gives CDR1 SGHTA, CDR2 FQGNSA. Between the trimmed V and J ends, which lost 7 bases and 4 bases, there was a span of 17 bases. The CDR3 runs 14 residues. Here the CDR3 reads CASTPSAGGYEQYF. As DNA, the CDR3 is TGTGCCAGCACCCCTTCGGCAGGTGGGTACGAGCAGTACTTC.

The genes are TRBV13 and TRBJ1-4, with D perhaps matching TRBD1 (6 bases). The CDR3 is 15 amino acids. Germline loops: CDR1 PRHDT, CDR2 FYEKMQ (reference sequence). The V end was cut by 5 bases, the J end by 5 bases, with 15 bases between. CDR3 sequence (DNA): TGTGCCAGCAGCCCATGGGGGCAGGGGAATGAAAAACTGTTTTTT. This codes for CASSPWGQGNEKLFF.

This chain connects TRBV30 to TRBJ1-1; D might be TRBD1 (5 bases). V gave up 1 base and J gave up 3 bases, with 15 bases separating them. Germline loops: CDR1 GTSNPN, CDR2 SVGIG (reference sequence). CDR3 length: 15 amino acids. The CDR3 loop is CAWSGGGASDTEAFF. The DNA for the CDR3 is TGTGCCTGGAGTGGTGGTGGGGCGTCAGACACTGAAGCTTTCTTT.

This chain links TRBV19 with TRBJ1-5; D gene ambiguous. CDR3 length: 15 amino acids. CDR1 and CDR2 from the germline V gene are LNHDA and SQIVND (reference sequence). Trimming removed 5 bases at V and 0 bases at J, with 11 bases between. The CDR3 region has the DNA TGTGCCAGTAGTGCCGAGGGAATTAGCAATCAGCCCCAGCATTTT. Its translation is CASSAEGISNQPQHF.

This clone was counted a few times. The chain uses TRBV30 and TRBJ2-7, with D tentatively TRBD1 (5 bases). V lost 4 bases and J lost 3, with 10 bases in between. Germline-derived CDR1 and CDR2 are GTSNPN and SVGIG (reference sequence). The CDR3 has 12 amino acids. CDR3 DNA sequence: TGTGCCTGGACAGGGTCGAGCTACGAGCAGTACTTC. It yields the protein CAWTGSSYEQYF.

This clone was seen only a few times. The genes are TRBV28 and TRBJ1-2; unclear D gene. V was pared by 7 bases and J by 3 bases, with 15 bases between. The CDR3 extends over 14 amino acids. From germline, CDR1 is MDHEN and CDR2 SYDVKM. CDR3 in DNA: TGTGCCAGCACCCCTGGGCTGGGCGACTATGGCTACACCTTC. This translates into CASTPGLGDYGYTF.

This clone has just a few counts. The CDR3 DNA sequence: TGTGCCAGCAGTGAGGACAACTCTGGGGCCAACGTCCTGACTTTC. Encoded protein: CASSEDNSGANVLTF. The rearrangement uses TRBV6-4 and TRBJ2-6; perhaps TRBD1 as D (5 bases). This CDR3 is built from 15 residues. The V gene's germline CDR1 is MRHNA and CDR2 SNTAGT. V was pared by 3 bases and J by 0 bases, with 6 bases between.